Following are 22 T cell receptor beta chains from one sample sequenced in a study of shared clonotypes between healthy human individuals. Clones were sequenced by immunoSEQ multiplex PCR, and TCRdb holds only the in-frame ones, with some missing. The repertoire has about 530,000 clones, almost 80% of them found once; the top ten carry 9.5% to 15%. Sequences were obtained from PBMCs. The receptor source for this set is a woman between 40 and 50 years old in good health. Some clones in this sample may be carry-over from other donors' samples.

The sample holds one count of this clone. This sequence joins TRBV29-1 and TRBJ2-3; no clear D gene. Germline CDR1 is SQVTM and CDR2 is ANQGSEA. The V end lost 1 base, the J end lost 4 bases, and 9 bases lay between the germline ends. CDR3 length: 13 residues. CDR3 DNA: TGCAGCGTTGAAGTACTGTCGGCAGATACGCAGTATTTT. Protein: CSVEVLSADTQYF.

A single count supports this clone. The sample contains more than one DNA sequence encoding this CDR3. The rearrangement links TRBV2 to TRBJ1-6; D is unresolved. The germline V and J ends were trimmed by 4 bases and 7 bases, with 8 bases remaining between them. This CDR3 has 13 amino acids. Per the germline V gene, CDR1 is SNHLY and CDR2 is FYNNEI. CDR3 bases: TGTGCCAGCAGTGGTCAGCCAAATTCACCCCTCCACTTT. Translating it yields CASSGQPNSPLHF.

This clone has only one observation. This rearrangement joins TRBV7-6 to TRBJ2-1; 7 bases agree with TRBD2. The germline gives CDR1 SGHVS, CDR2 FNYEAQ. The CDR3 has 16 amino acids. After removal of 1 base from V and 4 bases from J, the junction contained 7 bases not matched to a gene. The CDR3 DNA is TGTGCCAGCAGCTTAGAAGTCCCCGGGAGGTACAATGAGCAGTTCTTC. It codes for CASSLEVPGRYNEQFF. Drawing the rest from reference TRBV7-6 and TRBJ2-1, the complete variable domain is GAGVSQSPRYKVTKRGQDVALRCDPISGHVSLYWYRQALGQGPEFLTYFNYEAQQDKSGLPNDRFSAERPEGSISTLTIQRTEQRDSAMYRCASSLEVPGRYNEQFFGPGTRLTVL.

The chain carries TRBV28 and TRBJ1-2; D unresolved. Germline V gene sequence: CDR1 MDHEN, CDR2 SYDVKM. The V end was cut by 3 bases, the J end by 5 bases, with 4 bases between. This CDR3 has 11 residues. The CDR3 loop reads CASSFWYGYTF. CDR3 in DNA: TGTGCCAGCAGTTTTTGGTATGGCTACACCTTC.

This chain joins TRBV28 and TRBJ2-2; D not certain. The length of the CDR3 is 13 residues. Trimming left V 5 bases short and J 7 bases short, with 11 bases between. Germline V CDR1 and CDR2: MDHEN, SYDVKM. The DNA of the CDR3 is TGTGCCAGCAGTCGAGTCGGGTGCGGGGAGCTGTTTTTT. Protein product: CASSRVGCGELFF.

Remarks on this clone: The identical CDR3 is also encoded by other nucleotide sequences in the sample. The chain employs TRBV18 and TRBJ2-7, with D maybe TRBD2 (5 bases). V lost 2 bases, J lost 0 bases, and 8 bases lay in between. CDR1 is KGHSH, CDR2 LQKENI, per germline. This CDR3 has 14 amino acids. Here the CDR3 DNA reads TGTGCCAGCTCACCAGCGGGTTCCTCCTACGAGCAGTACTTC. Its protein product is CASSPAGSSYEQYF.

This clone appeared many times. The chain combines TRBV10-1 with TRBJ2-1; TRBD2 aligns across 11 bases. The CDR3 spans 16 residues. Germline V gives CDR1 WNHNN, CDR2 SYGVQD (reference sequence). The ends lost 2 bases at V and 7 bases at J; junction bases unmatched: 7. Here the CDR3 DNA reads TGCGCCAGCAGTGAGGAGGGTTCTAGCGGGAGGAATGAGCAGTTCTTC. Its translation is CASSEEGSSGRNEQFF.

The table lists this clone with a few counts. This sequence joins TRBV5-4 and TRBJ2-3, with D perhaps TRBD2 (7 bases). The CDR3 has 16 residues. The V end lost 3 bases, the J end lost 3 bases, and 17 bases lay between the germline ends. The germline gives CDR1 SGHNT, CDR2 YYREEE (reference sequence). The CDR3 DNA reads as TGTGCCAGCAGCTCAAAGGGGGGGAAACTTACAGATACGCAGTATTTT. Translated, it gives CASSSKGGKLTDTQYF.

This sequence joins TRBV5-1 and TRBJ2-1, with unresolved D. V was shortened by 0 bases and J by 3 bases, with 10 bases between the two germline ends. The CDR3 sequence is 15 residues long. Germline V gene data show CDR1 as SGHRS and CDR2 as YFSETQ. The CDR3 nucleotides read TGCGCCAGCAGCTTGGACTCGAACGGCTACAATGAGCAGTTCTTC. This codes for CASSLDSNGYNEQFF.

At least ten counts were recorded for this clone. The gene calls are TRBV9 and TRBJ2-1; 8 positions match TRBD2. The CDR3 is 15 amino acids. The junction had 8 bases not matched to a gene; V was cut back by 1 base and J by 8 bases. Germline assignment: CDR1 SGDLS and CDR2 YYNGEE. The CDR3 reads CASSVSGTRFDEQFF. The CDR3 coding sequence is TGTGCCAGCAGCGTAAGTGGGACTAGATTCGATGAGCAGTTCTTC.

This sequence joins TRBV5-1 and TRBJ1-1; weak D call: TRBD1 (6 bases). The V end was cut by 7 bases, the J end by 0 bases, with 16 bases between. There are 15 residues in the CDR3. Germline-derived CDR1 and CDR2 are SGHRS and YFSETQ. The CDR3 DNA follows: TGCGCCAGCCAGCCGTACAGGGAGATGAACACTGAAGCTTTCTTT. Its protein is CASQPYREMNTEAFF.

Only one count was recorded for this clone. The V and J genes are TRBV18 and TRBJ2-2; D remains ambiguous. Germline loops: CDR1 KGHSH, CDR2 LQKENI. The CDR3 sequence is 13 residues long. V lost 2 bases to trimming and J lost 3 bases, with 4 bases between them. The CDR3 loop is CASSPADTGELFF. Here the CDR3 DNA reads TGTGCCAGCTCACCAGCGGACACCGGGGAGCTGTTTTTT. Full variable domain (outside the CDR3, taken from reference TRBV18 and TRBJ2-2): NAGVMQNPRHLVRRRGQEARLRCSPMKGHSHVYWYRQLPEEGLKFMVYLQKENIIDESGMPKERFSAEFPKEGPSILRIQQVVRGDSAAYFCASSPADTGELFFGEGSRLTVL.

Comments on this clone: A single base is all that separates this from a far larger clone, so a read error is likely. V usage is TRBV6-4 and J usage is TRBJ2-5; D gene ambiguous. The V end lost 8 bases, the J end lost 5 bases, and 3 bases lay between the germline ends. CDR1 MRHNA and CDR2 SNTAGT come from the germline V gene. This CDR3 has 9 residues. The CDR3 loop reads CASRETQYF. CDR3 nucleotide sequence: TGTGCCAGCCGGGAGACCCAGTACTTC.

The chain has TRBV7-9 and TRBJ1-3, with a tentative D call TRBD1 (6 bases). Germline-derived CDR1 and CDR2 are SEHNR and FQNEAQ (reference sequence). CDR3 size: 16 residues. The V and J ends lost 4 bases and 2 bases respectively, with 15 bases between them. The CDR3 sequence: CASSSSLQGPGNTIYF. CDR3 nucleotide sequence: TGTGCCAGCAGCTCTTCCCTACAGGGACCTGGAAACACCATATATTTT.

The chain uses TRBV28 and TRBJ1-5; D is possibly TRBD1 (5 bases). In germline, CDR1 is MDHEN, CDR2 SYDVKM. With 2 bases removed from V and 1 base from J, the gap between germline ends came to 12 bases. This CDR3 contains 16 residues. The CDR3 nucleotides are TGTGCCAGCAGTTTACGGGGGTTCGTCAGCAATCAGCCCCAGCATTTT. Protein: CASSLRGFVSNQPQHF. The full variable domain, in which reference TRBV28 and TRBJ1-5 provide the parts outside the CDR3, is DVKVTQSSRYLVKRTGEKVFLECVQDMDHENMFWYRQDPGLGLRLIYFSYDVKMKEKGDIPEGYSVSREKKERFSLILESASTNQTSMYLCASSLRGFVSNQPQHFGDGTRLSIL.

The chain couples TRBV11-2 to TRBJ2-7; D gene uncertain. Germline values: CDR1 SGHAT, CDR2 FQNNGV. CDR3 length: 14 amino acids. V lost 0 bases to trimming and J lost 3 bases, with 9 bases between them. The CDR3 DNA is TGTGCCAGCAGCTTAGACAGCTTGGTCTACGAGCAGTACTTC. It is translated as CASSLDSLVYEQYF.

CDR3: CASSRTSGSYYEQFF. As DNA, the CDR3 is TGCGCCAGCAGTCGGACTAGCGGGAGTTACTATGAGCAGTTCTTC. The chain has TRBV4-3 and TRBJ2-1; 13 positions match TRBD2. J gave up 8 bases and V 6 bases, and 7 bases lay outside the gene matches. Looked up from germline, CDR1 is LGHNA and CDR2 is YSLEER. The CDR3 extends over 15 amino acids.

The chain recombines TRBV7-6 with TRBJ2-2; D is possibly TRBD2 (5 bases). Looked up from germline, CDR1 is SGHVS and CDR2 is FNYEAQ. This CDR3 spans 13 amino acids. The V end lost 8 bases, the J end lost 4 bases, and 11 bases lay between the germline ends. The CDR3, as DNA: TGTGCCAGCTGGACTGCCCGCACCGGGGAGCTGTTTTTT. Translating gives CASWTARTGELFF.

CDR3 bases: TGCGCCAGCAGCTTGCTGCAGTCGGGTGAAAAACTGTTTTTT. Translating gives CASSLLQSGEKLFF. The J gene is TRBJ1-4, the V gene TRBV5-1; D call uncertain. Trimming took 1 base from V and 7 from J, leaving 11 bases between them. The length of the CDR3 is 14 residues. Germline V gene data show CDR1 as SGHRS and CDR2 as YFSETQ.

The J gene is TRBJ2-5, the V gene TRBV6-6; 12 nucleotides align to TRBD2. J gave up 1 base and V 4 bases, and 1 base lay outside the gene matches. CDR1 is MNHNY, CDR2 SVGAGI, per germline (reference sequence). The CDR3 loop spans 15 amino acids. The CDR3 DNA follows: TGTGCCAGCAGTTTGACTAGCGGGGGCCAAGAGACCCAGTACTTC. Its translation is CASSLTSGGQETQYF.

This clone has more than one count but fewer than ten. The CDR3 is CASSLQFNTEAFF. The CDR3 region has the DNA TGTGCCAGCAGCTTACAGTTCAACACTGAAGCTTTCTTT. The V and J genes are TRBV7-9 and TRBJ1-1; no definite D call. Trimming shortened V by 2 bases and J by 2 bases, and 6 bases separated the two germline ends. The CDR3 is made up of 13 amino acids. In germline, CDR1 is SEHNR, CDR2 FQNEAQ (reference sequence).

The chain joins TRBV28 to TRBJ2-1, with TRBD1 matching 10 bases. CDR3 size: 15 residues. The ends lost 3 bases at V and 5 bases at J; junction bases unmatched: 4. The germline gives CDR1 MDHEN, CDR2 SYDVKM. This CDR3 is CASSLGGQGHNEQFF. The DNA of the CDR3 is TGTGCCAGCAGTTTGGGGGGACAGGGGCACAATGAGCAGTTCTTC.